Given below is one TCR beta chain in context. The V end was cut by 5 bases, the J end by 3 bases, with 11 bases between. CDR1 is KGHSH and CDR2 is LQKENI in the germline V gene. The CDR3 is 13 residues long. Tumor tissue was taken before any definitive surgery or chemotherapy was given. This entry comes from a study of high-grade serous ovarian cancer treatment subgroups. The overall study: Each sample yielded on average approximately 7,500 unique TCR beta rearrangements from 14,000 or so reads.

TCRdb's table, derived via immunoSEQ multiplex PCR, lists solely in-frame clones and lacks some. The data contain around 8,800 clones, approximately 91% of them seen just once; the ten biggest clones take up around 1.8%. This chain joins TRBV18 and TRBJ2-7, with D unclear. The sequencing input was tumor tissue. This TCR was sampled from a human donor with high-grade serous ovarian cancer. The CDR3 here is CASSSGPYYEQYF. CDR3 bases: TGTGCCAGCTCATCAGGACCATACTACGAGCAGTACTTC.